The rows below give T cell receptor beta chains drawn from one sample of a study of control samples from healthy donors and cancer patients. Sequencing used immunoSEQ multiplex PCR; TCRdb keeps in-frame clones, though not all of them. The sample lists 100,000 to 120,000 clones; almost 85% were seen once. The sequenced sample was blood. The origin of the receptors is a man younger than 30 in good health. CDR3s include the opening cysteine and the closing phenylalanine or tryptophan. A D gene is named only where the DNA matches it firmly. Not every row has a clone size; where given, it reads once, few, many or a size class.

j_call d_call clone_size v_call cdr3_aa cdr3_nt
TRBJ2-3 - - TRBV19 CASSPWTSGTQYF TGTGCCAGTAGTCCTTGGACGTCAGGTACGCAGTATTTT
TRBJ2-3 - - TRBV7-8 CASSSDNVGTDTQYF TGTGCCAGCAGCTCCGATAACGTCGGCACAGATACGCAGTATTTT
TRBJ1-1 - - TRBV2 CARGSGNTEAFF TGTGCCAGGGGGTCTGGGAACACTGAAGCTTTCTTT
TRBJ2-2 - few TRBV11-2 CASIPRGGPGELFF TGTGCCAGCATCCCAAGGGGGGGCCCCGGGGAGCTGTTTTTT
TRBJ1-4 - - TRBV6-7 CASSLRVGDEKLFF TGTGCCAGCAGCCTCAGGGTGGGGGATGAAAAACTGTTTTTT
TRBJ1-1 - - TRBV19 CASSPNKQLNTEAFF TGTGCCAGTAGCCCAAACAAGCAGCTGAACACTGAAGCTTTCTTT
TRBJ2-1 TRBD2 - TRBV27 CASSRRLAGSYNEQFF TGTGCCAGCAGCCGGAGACTAGCGGGTTCCTACAATGAGCAGTTCTTC
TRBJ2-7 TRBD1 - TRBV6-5 CASSRTGVEQYF TGTGCCAGCAGTAGAACAGGGGTCGAGCAGTACTTC
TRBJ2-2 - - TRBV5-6 CASSPDTGNTGELFF TGTGCCAGCAGCCCCGACACAGGAAACACCGGGGAGCTGTTTTTT
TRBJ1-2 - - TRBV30 CAWSVGLGDGYTF TGTGCCTGGAGTGTAGGTCTGGGGGATGGCTACACCTTC
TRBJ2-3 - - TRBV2 CASSEASLRGDTQYF TGTGCCAGCAGTGAAGCCTCACTAAGGGGCGATACGCAGTATTTT
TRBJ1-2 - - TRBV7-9 CASSLFLGDDGYTF TGTGCCAGCAGCTTATTTCTGGGTGATGATGGCTACACCTTC
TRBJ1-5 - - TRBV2 CASSEGRNGNQPQHF TGTGCCAGCAGTGAGGGTAGGAACGGGAATCAGCCCCAGCATTTT
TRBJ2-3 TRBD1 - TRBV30 CAWSLGQGIGRYF TGTGCCTGGAGTTTGGGACAGGGGATCGGTCGGTATTTT
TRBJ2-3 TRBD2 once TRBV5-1 CASSPLAGGHTDTQYF TGCGCCAGCAGCCCTCTAGCGGGGGGTCACACAGATACGCAGTATTTT